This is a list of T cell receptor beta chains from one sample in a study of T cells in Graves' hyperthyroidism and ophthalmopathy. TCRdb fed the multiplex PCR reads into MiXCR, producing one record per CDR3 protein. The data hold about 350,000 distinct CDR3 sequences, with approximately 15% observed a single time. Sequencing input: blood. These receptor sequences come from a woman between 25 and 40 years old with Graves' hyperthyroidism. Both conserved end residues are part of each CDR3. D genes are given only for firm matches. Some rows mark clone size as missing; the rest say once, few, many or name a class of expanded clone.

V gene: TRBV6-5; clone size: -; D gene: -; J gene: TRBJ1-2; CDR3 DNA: TGTGCCAGCAGTTACCTGGGCCCGGGAGGCTACACCTTC; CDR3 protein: CASSYLGPGGYTF
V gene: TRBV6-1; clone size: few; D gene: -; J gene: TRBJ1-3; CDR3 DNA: TGTGCCAGCAGTTGGACGATCCTCTCTGGAAACACCATATATTTT; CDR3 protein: CASSWTILSGNTIYF
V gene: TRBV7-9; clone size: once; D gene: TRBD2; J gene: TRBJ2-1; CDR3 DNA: TGTGCCAGCAGCTATCCGACTAGCGGATACGCAATCTTC; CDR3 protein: CASSYPTSGYAIF
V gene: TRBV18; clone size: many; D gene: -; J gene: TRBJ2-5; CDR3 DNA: TGTGCCAGCTCACCAGACGAGGGACCTCCAGTCGCGGAGACCCAGTACTTC; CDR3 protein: CASSPDEGPPVAETQYF
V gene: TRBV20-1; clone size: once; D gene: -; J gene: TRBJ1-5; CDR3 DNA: TGCAGTCAAAGGATGGGGGACCAGCCCCAGCATTTT; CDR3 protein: CSQRMGDQPQHF
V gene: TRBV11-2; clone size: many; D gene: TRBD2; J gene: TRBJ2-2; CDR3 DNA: TGTGCCAGCAGGCGGGGGGGGGCGAACACCGGGGAGCTGTTTTTT; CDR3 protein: CASRRGGANTGELFF
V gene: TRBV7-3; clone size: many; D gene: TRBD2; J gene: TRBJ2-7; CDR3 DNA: TGTGCCAGCAGCTTCGGGACTAGAGGGTCCAACGAGCAGTACTTC; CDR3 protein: CASSFGTRGSNEQYF
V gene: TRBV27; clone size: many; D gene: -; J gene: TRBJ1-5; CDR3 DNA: TGTGCCAGCAGTTTGGGGGGCGCCAATCAGCCCCAGCATTTT; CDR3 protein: CASSLGGANQPQHF
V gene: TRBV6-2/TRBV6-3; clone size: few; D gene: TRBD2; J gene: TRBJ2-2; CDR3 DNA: TGTGCCAGCAGTTATCTGAGCGGGAGGGAGGCCGGGGAGCTGTTTTTT; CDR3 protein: CASSYLSGREAGELFF
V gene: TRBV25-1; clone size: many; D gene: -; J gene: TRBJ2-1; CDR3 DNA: TGTGCCAGCAGTGGAAGGGTCGGGGACCTCGCTGATGAGCAGTTCTTC; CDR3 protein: CASSGRVGDLADEQFF
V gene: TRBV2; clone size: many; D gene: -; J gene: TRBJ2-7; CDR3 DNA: TGTGCCAGCAGCGGGATTCCCAGGGGTCGGTACGAGCAGTACTTC; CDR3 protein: CASSGIPRGRYEQYF
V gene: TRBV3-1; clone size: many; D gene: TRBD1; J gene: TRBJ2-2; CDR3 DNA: TGTGCCAGCAGCCCGACAGGGGGCAACACCGGGGAGCTGTTTTTT; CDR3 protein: CASSPTGGNTGELFF
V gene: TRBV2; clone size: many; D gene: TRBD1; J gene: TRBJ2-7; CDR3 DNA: TGTGCCAGCAGGAGAGGGACAGGGGATTCCTACGAGCAGTACTTC; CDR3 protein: CASRRGTGDSYEQYF
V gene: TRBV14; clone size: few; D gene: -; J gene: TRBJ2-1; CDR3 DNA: TGTGCCAGCAGCCGAGGGCAGGGGAGTGAGCAGTTCTTC; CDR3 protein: CASSRGQGSEQFF